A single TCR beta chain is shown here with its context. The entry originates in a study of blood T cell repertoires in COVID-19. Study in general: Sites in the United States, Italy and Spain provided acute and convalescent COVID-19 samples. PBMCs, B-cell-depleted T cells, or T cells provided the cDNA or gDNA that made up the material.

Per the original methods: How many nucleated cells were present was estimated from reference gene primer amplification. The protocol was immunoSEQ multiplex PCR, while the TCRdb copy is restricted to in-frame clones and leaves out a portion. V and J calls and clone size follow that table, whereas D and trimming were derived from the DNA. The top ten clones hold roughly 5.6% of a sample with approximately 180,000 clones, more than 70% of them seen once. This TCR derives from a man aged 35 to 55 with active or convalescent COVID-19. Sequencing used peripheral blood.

CDR3 amino acids: CASSSQWSVTGELFF. CDR3 bases: TGCGCCAGCAGCTCCCAATGGAGCGTCACCGGGGAGCTGTTTTTT. This sequence joins TRBV5-1 and TRBJ2-2; D remains unclear. CDR1 is SGHRS and CDR2 is YFSETQ in the germline V gene. V dropped 3 bases and J dropped 4 bases, with 13 bases sitting between them. This CDR3 is 15 amino acids long.